The text below deals with one T cell receptor beta chain. The clone's antigen remains unknown. No base-level quality is on record; no much larger clone is a single base apart. Genomic DNA was extracted from sorted cells for sequencing of the TCRbeta CDR3 region. TCRbeta CDR3 regions were sequenced using the immunoSEQ Assay. The source is immuneACCESS, and TCRdb retained only in-frame sequences with V and J called. Part of the clones is not carried over; for the studies checked, unresolved V genes explain less than half of this, and the remainder is unexplained. The sample profile shows tens of thousands of clones; around 90% of them were found once. More than 1.5% of the sample is taken by the ten largest. The trial excluded patients who had a history of autoimmune disease or who were on systemic immunosuppression. In every dose cohort, peripheral blood was drawn for TCR sequencing at baseline, cycle 4 day 1, and cycle 7 day 1. Samples were obtained from an open-label, multicenter, first-in-human phase I dose-escalation trial of ivuxolimab. Adults with locally advanced or metastatic melanoma, renal cell carcinoma, hepatocellular carcinoma or head and neck squamous cell carcinoma were enrolled in the trial. Before TCR sequencing, CD4+ and CD8+ T cells were separately sorted from peripheral blood.

CDR1 MNHEY and CDR2 SMNVEV were looked up in the germline V gene (reference sequence). The CDR3, from cysteine to phenylalanine, totals 14 residues. Only the CDR3 portion is preserved as DNA: 42 bases, with reading frame beginning at the first base. V drops 4 bases and J drops 1 base, leaving 10 bases in between. The source of the sample is a study of OX40 agonist ivuxolimab in advanced cancers. Concerning the study at large: The costimulatory receptor OX40 (CD134) was targeted by ivuxolimab, a fully human IgG2 agonistic monoclonal antibody. Peripheral TCRbeta sequencing was intended to test whether TCR sequence diversity was altered and clonal T-cell expansion was caused by ivuxolimab. Patients were allowed to have had prior anti-PD-1, anti-PD-L1 or anti-CTLA-4 therapy, and approximately 40% of the dose-escalation patients had been treated with checkpoint inhibitors. Partial responses occurred in three dose-escalation patients: two with cutaneous melanoma and one with hepatocellular carcinoma. In the dose-escalation cohort, approximately 83% of patients were male, and the mean age was 60 years with a range of roughly 23 to 79. Intravenous ivuxolimab was administered to patients every 2 weeks at six dose levels: 0.01, 0.1, 0.3, 1.5, 3 and 10 mg/kg. Among the roughly 52 dose-escalation patients, 19 had hepatocellular carcinoma, approximately 15 melanoma, 9 renal cell carcinoma and 9 head and neck cancer. The paper covers the monotherapy dose-escalation part of the phase I ivuxolimab trial, which included N ≈ 50 patients. Study-wide conclusions, independent of this receptor: In partial responders in the 0.1-3.0 mg/kg groups, normalized peripheral clonal expansion was found to be among the lowest, especially among CD8+ T cells. Low levels of normalized T-cell clonal expansion were also seen in some patients who did not respond. On average, CD8+ T cells showed more expanded clones than CD4+ T cells after ivuxolimab. Clonal expansion of both CD4+ and CD8+ blood T cells was observed from baseline to week 6 at doses 0.1 to 3.0 mg/kg. Antigen specificity was not determined for the clonally expanded peripheral T cells.

The receptor was derived from an adult with an advanced solid tumor such as melanoma, head and neck, liver or kidney cancer. This chain is built from TRBV27 and TRBJ1-1, with TRBD1 perhaps the D gene, on 6 matching bases. Sample: CD4+ or CD8+ T cells sorted from blood, taken in a trial of the OX40 agonist ivuxolimab. DNA sequence: TGTGCCAGCAGTTCCCTACAGGGGAACACTGAAGCTTTCTTT. It specifies CASSSLQGNTEAFF.